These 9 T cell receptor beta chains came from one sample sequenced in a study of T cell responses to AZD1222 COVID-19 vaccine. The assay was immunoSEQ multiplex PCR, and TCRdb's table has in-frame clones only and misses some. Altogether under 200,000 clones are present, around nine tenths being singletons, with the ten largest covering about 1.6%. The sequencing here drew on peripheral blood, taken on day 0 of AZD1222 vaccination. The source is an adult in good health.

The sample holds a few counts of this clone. DNA of the CDR3: TGTGCCAGCAGCCAAGAAGCAAGGACGAACACTGAAGCTTTCTTT. It yields the protein CASSQEARTNTEAFF. The chain recombines TRBV3-1 (or the pseudogene TRBV3-2) with TRBJ1-1; D remains ambiguous. Germline-derived CDR1 and CDR2 are LGHDT and YNNKEL (reference sequence). V lost 0 bases and J lost 1, with 9 bases in between. This CDR3 spans 15 amino acids.

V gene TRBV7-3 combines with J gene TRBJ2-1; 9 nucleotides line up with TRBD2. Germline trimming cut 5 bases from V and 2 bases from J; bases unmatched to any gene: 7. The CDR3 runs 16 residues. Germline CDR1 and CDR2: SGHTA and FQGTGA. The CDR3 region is CASSPRAGGPYNEQFF. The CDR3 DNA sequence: TGTGCCAGCAGCCCCCGGGCGGGGGGGCCCTACAATGAGCAGTTCTTC. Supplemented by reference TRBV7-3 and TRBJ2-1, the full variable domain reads GAGVSQTPSNKVTEKGKYVELRCDPISGHTALYWYRQSLGQGPEFLIYFQGTGAADDSGLPNDRFFAVRPEGSVSTLKIQRTERGDSAVYLCASSPRAGGPYNEQFFGPGTRLTVL.

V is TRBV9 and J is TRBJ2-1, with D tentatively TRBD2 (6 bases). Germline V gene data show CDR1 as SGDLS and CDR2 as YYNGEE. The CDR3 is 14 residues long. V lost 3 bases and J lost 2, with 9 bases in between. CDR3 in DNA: TGTGCCAGCAGCGGTAGCGGACCCTACAATGAGCAGTTCTTC. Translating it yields CASSGSGPYNEQFF.

The CDR3 is CASSLAGLPTYSGNTIYF. DNA of the CDR3: TGTGCCAGCAGCTTGGCCGGACTACCGACGTATTCTGGAAACACCATATATTTT. The chain carries TRBV5-6 and TRBJ1-3; D unresolved. This CDR3 comprises 18 residues. Between the trimmed V and J ends, which lost 0 bases and 1 base, there was a span of 17 bases. Germline V CDR1 and CDR2: SGHDT, YYEEEE.

The CDR3 coding sequence is TGCGCCAGCAGCCCCGGACAGGGAGGAAATTCACCCCTCCACTTT. It specifies CASSPGQGGNSPLHF. This chain joins TRBV5-1 and TRBJ1-6, with 8 bases identical to TRBD1. The trim removed 4 bases at V and 7 bases at J, leaving 7 bases unmatched. Germline V lookup: CDR1 SGHRS, CDR2 YFSETQ. The CDR3 totals 15 residues.

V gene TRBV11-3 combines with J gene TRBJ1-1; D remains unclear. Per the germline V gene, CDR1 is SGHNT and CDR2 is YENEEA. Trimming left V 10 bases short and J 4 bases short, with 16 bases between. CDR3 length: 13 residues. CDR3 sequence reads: CATHPWESTEAFF. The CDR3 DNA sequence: TGTGCCACCCACCCCTGGGAGAGCACTGAAGCTTTCTTT.

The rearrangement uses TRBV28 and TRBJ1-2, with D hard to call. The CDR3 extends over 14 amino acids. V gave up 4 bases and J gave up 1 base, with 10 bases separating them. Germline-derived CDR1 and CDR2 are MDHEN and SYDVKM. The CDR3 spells CASSSRRGNYGYTF. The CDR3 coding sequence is TGTGCCAGCAGTTCCCGTCGGGGTAACTATGGCTACACCTTC.

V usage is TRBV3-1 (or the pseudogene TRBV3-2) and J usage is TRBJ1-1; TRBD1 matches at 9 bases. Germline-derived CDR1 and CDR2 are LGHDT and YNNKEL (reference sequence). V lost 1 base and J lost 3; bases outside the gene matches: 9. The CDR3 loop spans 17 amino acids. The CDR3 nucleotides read TGTGCCAGCAGCCAAGGGGTAAGACAGGGGGGAGACACTGAAGCTTTCTTT. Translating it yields CASSQGVRQGGDTEAFF.

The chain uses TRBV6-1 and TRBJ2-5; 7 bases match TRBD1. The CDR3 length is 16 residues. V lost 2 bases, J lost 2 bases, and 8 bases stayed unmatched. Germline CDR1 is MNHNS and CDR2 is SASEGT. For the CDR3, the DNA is TGTGCCAGCAGTGAAACCTGGACAGGTGGGCAAGAGACCCAGTACTTC. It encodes CASSETWTGGQETQYF.